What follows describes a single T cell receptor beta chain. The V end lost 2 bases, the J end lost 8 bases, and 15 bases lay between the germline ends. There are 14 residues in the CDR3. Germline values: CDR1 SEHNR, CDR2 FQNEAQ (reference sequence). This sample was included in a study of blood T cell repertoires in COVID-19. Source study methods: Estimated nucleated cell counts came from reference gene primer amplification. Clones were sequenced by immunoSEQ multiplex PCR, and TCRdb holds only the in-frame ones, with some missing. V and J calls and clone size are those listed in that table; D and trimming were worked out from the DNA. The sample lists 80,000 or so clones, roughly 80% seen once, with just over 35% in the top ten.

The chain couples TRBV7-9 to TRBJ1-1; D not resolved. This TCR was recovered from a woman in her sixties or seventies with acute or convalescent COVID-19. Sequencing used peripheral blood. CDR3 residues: CASSLSSRGTEAFF. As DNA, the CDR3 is TGTGCCAGCAGCTTATCAAGTCGGGGAACGGAAGCTTTCTTT.